The clone carrying this T cell receptor beta chain was counted at least ten times. Its target is not known. The data stem from a study of T cells in Graves' hyperthyroidism and ophthalmopathy. General study findings and limits: Blood also held most thyroid clonotypes expanded beyond 0.001.

The CDR3 extends over 17 amino acids. Germline-derived CDR1 and CDR2 are MNHEY and SMNVEV (reference sequence). V was clipped by 8 bases and J by 5 bases; unmatched bases: 15. Using RNA transcripts as the source, TCR beta CDR3 regions were amplified. A set of HTBI primers served as the primers for a first-round RT-PCR of the TCR CDR3. One entry per CDR3 protein results from TCRdb running MiXCR on the multiplex PCR reads. The data show 540,000 or so distinct CDR3 sequences, 15% to 19% seen once. Disease duration under 2 months; hyperthyroidism patients were aged 18 to 65. Uncontrolled infection, other autoimmune disease, pregnancy or lactation disqualified patients from enrolment.

Sequenced input: blood. V gene TRBV27 combines with J gene TRBJ2-7; 13 nucleotides align to TRBD2. The receptor's source is a woman in her twenties or thirties with Graves' hyperthyroidism. This CDR3 is CASGGLAGALSSNEQYF. CDR3 sequence (DNA): TGTGCCAGCGGTGGACTAGCGGGAGCCTTAAGCTCGAACGAGCAGTACTTC.